The present entry profiles one T cell receptor beta chain with its context. The antigen is not known. The PCR made use of 60 Vbeta and 13 Jbeta primers. The data were produced by immunoSEQ multiplex PCR, yet TCRdb's version contains in-frame clones alone and is incomplete. The data contain 150,000 or so clones, about 79% of them seen just once; the ten biggest clones take up around an eighth. This sample was included in a study of cytomegalovirus exposure and HLA in healthy donors. Overall study results and limits: Published work reported that the classifier diagnosed cytomegalovirus status with high specificity and sensitivity. Some public TCRs appeared in many individuals, while most sequences were rare.

This CDR3 contains 14 residues. Losses at the gene ends were 4 bases for V and 3 bases for J; bases not matched to a gene: 2. Germline V gene sequence: CDR1 MGHRA, CDR2 YSYEKL. Sequenced input: PBMCs. This receptor was obtained from a man between 45 and 60 years old in good health and CMV-seropositive. The chain combines TRBV4-1 with TRBJ1-4, with 7 bases aligning to TRBD1. The CDR3 reads CASSPGQPNEKLFF. CDR3 bases: TGCGCCAGCAGCCCGGGACAGCCTAATGAAAAACTGTTTTTT.